This T cell receptor (beta chain) stems from a study of Tregs in tolerant kidney transplant recipients. Findings of the study overall: Biological reproducibility was not directly addressed in this study. Changing PCR primers prevented nucleotide comparison between some patients' samples.

The germline V and J ends were trimmed by 4 bases and 5 bases, with 8 bases remaining between them. The CDR3 length is 11 residues. Germline values: CDR1 SQVTM, CDR2 ANQGSEA. This clone occurred once. Its antigen is unidentified. This table comes from immunoSEQ multiplex PCR, and its TCRdb copy is limited to in-frame clones, with some not included. The sample shows around 70,000 clones, roughly 89% of them seen only once. The V and J genes are TRBV29-1 and TRBJ1-1; perhaps TRBD1 as D (5 bases). This receptor was taken from a human donor who received a combined kidney and bone marrow transplant. This material consisted of CD8+ T cells from blood, taken before the transplant. The CDR3 sequence is CSVVGGTEAFF. The DNA for the CDR3 is TGCAGCGTTGTCGGGGGGACTGAAGCTTTCTTT. The complete variable domain, with remaining parts taken from reference TRBV29-1 and TRBJ1-1, reads SAVISQKPSRDICQRGTSLTIQCQVDSQVTMMFWYRQQPGQSLTLIATANQGSEATYESGFVIDKFPISRPNLTFSTLTVSNMSPEDSSIYLCSVVGGTEAFFGQGTRLTVV.